This T cell receptor beta chain was identified in a study of blood T cells in healthy people across ages. CDR1 is LGHNA, CDR2 YSLEER, per germline. CDR3 length equals 13 residues. Each sample used at least 7 million PBMCs. A few counts support this clonotype. The antigen remains unidentified. Points from the study as a whole: Any conclusive comparison of naive versus antigen-experienced cells was prevented by using unsorted PBMCs.

A J-beta primer mix and a sample-barcoded 5' primer were used in a second PCR of about 6 to 12 cycles. The authors tagged each cDNA molecule using a template-switch adaptor with 12 random nucleotides. Via MiXCR, TCRdb re-called the 5' RACE reads, giving one row per CDR3 protein. The table lists roughly 930,000 distinct CDR3 sequences, 45% to 50% of them singletons. V is TRBV4-3 and J is TRBJ2-4; D gene uncertain. The J call may not be correct, given that the DNA end is closer to TRBJ2-7. The TCR sequence derives from a man aged 25-45 years in good health. Sequencing used blood. This chain's CDR3 is CASDGQMDYEQYF. The CDR3 nucleotides read TGCGCCAGCGATGGGCAGATGGACTACGAGCAGTACTTC.